This TCR beta chain was found in a study of blood T cells in healthy people across ages. Findings and limits, study-wide: PBMCs that were unsorted prevented a conclusive naive versus antigen-experienced comparison.

Of note for this clonotype: Its cognate antigen is unknown.

V shed 0 bases and J shed 7 bases, with 10 bases lying between them. The CDR3 totals 13 residues. The germline V gene has CDR1 LGHDT and CDR2 YNNKEL (reference sequence). A second PCR, run for roughly 7 to 12 cycles, used a sample-barcoded 5' primer plus a J-beta primer mix. TCRdb fed the 5' RACE reads into MiXCR, producing one record per CDR3 protein. In the table there are roughly 860,000 distinct CDR3 sequences, around two thirds of which are singletons. V and J are TRBV3-1 and TRBJ2-7; no clear D. The origin of this receptor is a man younger than 45 in good health. The material sequenced was blood. CDR3 sequence: CASSQESPWEQYF. CDR3 DNA sequence: TGTGCCAGCAGCCAAGAGTCCCCTTGGGAGCAGTACTTC.